One and the same sample provided the 20 T cell receptor beta chains below, sequenced in a study of CXCR3-negative and CXCR3-positive naive CD8 T cells. The study made its TRB cDNA libraries by 5' RACE, adding UMI labels. TCRdb re-called the 5' RACE reads, yielding one record per CDR3 amino acid sequence without DNA. This sample's clone table lists about 56,000 distinct CDR3 sequences. Sequencing was carried out using memory CD8+ T cells from blood. The receptors were sampled from a human donor in good health. Some clones in this sample may be carry-over from other donors' samples.

J is TRBJ2-5 and V is TRBV29-1; there is no DNA to check the TCRdb D call of TRBD1. Germline assignment: CDR1 SQVTM and CDR2 ANQGSEA. The CDR3 totals 15 residues. The CDR3 region is CSVTRRGLSSETQYF.

The chain employs TRBV7-9 and TRBJ2-1. Germline V gene lookup returns CDR1 SEHNR and CDR2 FQNEAQ (reference sequence). The CDR3 runs to 15 residues. The CDR3 loop is CASSFQMSSYNEQFF. The full variable domain, its missing parts supplied by reference TRBV7-9 and TRBJ2-1, is DTGVSQNPRHKITKRGQNVTFRCDPISEHNRLYWYRQTLGQGPEFLTYFQNEAQLEKSRLLSDRFSAERPKGSFSTLEIQRTEQGDSAMYLCASSFQMSSYNEQFFGPGTRLTVL.

The chain joins TRBV4-2 to TRBJ2-3; the D call of TRBD2 rests on TCRdb alone, since no DNA is present to check it. Germline V gene sequence: CDR1 LGHNA, CDR2 YNFKEQ. CDR3 length: 20 amino acids. CDR3 sequence: CASSPAGGGSGGVSTDTQYF.

V is TRBV14 and J is TRBJ2-1. The CDR3 consists of 13 residues. In germline, CDR1 is SGHDN, CDR2 FVKESK. CDR3 loop: CASRETGYNEQFF.

The chain recombines TRBV29-1 with TRBJ2-7; without DNA, the TCRdb call of TRBD1 cannot be checked. This CDR3 has 15 residues. Germline CDR1 and CDR2: SQVTM and ANQGSEA. CDR3: CSVEDPGTGFGEQYF.

This rearrangement joins TRBV27 to TRBJ1-1. From germline, CDR1 is MNHEY and CDR2 SMNVEV (reference sequence). The CDR3 totals 13 residues. The CDR3 reads CASSWKGNTEAFF.

The V and J genes are TRBV29-1 and TRBJ2-1; TCRdb picks TRBD1, but there is no DNA to check that call. Germline V lookup: CDR1 SQVTM, CDR2 ANQGSEA. CDR3 length equals 15 residues. CDR3 in amino acids: CSARGDYSSYNEQFF.

V is TRBV6-2 or TRBV6-3 and J is TRBJ2-3; TCRdb names TRBD1, which stays unverified in the absence of DNA. Germline CDR1 is MNHEY and CDR2 is SVGEGT. The CDR3 consists of 13 residues. CDR3 region: CATWTGVTDTQYF.

CDR3: CASSFGGLTYNEQFF. The chain couples TRBV5-6 to TRBJ2-1; TCRdb names TRBD2, which stays unverified in the absence of DNA. This CDR3 spans 15 amino acids. Germline assignment: CDR1 SGHDT and CDR2 YYEEEE.

CDR3 region: CSARVEYPPLTDTQYF. The rearrangement joins TRBV20-1 to TRBJ2-3; TCRdb returns TRBD1, unconfirmable since there is no DNA. The CDR3 runs to 16 residues. Germline CDR1 reads DFQATT; CDR2 reads SNEGSKA (reference sequence).

The chain recombines TRBV18 with TRBJ1-1; absent DNA, TCRdb's TRBD1 call cannot be checked. In germline, CDR1 is KGHSH, CDR2 LQKENI. The CDR3 has 15 residues. The CDR3 spells CASSPYGGLWTEAFF.

The chain combines TRBV11-2 with TRBJ2-7; the TCRdb call, TRBD2, lacks DNA for checking. Germline V gene sequence: CDR1 SGHAT, CDR2 FQNNGV. The CDR3 spans 15 residues. The CDR3 sequence is CASSFNSGGSYEQYF.

The chain combines TRBV19 with TRBJ2-3. CDR3 length: 15 amino acids. Per germline, CDR1 LNHDA and CDR2 SQIVND (reference sequence). The CDR3 sequence is CASSIAVASTDTQYF.

This chain uses TRBV2 with TRBJ2-5. In germline, CDR1 is SNHLY, CDR2 FYNNEI. This CDR3 has 12 amino acids. CDR3 amino acids: CASAAERETQYF. Full variable domain (rest looked up from reference TRBV2 and TRBJ2-5): EPEVTQTPSHQVTQMGQEVILRCVPISNHLYFYWYRQILGQKVEFLVSFYNNEISEKSEIFDDQFSVERPDGSNFTLKIRSTKLEDSAMYFCASAAERETQYFGPGTRLLVL.

The rearrangement links TRBV7-3 to TRBJ1-1. Germline assignment: CDR1 SGHTA and CDR2 FQGTGA. CDR3 size: 13 residues. The CDR3 sequence is CASSRTLNTEAFF. The variable domain in full, with the rest retrieved from reference TRBV7-3 and TRBJ1-1, is GAGVSQTPSNKVTEKGKYVELRCDPISGHTALYWYRQSLGQGPEFLIYFQGTGAADDSGLPNDRFFAVRPEGSVSTLKIQRTERGDSAVYLCASSRTLNTEAFFGQGTRLTVV.

The chain couples TRBV5-1 to TRBJ2-7; TCRdb's D gene call, TRBD2, goes unchecked for lack of DNA. The CDR3 is made up of 14 amino acids. Germline assignment: CDR1 SGHRS and CDR2 YFSETQ. CDR3 residues: CASSHGLAVYEQYF.

The chain joins TRBV20-1 to TRBJ2-3; the TCRdb D gene call, TRBD1, has no DNA to confirm it. Germline CDR1 and CDR2: DFQATT and SNEGSKA (reference sequence). This CDR3 is built from 13 residues. CDR3 region: CSARDLGGNTQYF.

V is TRBV29-1 and J is TRBJ2-1; TCRdb names TRBD2, which stays unverified in the absence of DNA. CDR1 and CDR2 from the germline V gene are SQVTM and ANQGSEA. The CDR3 has 17 residues. CDR3 in amino acids: CSVETSGRATTYNEQFF.

The CDR3 region is CASNPRGLPYEQYF. V is TRBV28 and J is TRBJ2-7; TCRdb gives TRBD2 as the D gene, but with no DNA this cannot be confirmed. Germline V CDR1 and CDR2: MDHEN, SYDVKM. There are 14 residues in the CDR3.

The chain links TRBV5-1 to TRBJ2-1; the TCRdb call, TRBD1, lacks DNA for checking. There are 11 residues in the CDR3. Germline V CDR1 and CDR2: SGHRS, YFSETQ. The CDR3 protein is CASSQGSEQFF.